Below, 24 T cell receptor beta chains from the same sample are listed, as sequenced in a study of CD8+ T cells in alopecia areata. Following extraction, RNA underwent reverse transcription to cDNA, which served as the sequencing template. Using immunoSEQ multiplex PCR, the repertoire was profiled, and TCRdb retains in-frame clones only, with some absent. The table shows around 250,000 clones, with around two thirds occurring only once. Sequences were derived from CD4+ T cells sorted from blood, sampled at week 0. Receptors originate from a human donor with alopecia areata.

The genes are TRBV30 and TRBJ1-2, with 7 bases fitting TRBD1. The germline CDR1 and CDR2 sequences are GTSNPN and SVGIG (reference sequence). This CDR3 is 13 amino acids long. Trimming cost V 8 bases and J 7 bases; bases outside gene matches: 13. In DNA, the CDR3 is TGTGCCGGACCGGGACAGTCCGGGGTTGGCTACACCTTC. It codes for CAGPGQSGVGYTF.

This CDR3 reads CASSLEGATGKLFF. The CDR3, as DNA: TGCGCCAGCAGCTTGGAGGGGGCCACCGGAAAACTGTTTTTT. The rearrangement joins TRBV5-1 to TRBJ1-4; TRBD1 agrees at 7 bases. V was clipped by 0 bases and J by 10 bases; unmatched bases: 6. The length of the CDR3 is 14 residues. Germline CDR1 is SGHRS and CDR2 is YFSETQ.

Details on this clone: Other DNA sequences of this sample code for an identical CDR3. This chain uses TRBV9 with TRBJ1-6; no reliable D call. The V gene's germline CDR1 is SGDLS and CDR2 YYNGEE. V was pared by 1 base and J by 6 bases, with 2 bases between. CDR3 size: 12 residues. The CDR3 is CASSVPNSPLHF. As DNA, the CDR3 is TGTGCCAGCAGCGTACCTAATTCACCCCTCCACTTT.

The chain joins TRBV29-1 to TRBJ1-1, with D possibly matching TRBD1 (6 bases). V was cut by 2 bases and J by 1 base, with 8 bases left in between. This CDR3 region has 13 residues. CDR1 SQVTM and CDR2 ANQGSEA come from the germline V gene. The CDR3 is CSVEQGQNTEAFF. The CDR3 DNA follows: TGCAGCGTTGAACAGGGACAGAACACTGAAGCTTTCTTT.

This chain joins TRBV28 and TRBJ2-7; D tentatively reads TRBD1 or TRBD2 (5 bases each). The germline V gene encodes CDR1 MDHEN and CDR2 SYDVKM. V dropped 8 bases and J dropped 2 bases, with 13 bases sitting between them. This CDR3 is 13 amino acids long. CDR3 sequence: CASLGTETYEQYF. The CDR3 DNA follows: TGTGCCAGCTTGGGGACCGAGACCTACGAGCAGTACTTC.

V gene TRBV9 combines with J gene TRBJ2-7, with 7 bases lining up with TRBD1. This CDR3 spans 17 amino acids. V gave up 0 bases and J gave up 3 bases; unmatched junction bases: 12. CDR1 is SGDLS and CDR2 is YYNGEE in the germline V gene. For the CDR3, the DNA is TGTGCCAGCAGCGTAGCAGTGGGTGGGACAGCCAACTACGAGCAGTACTTC. It is translated as CASSVAVGGTANYEQYF.

V is TRBV15 and J is TRBJ1-2; the D gene is possibly TRBD1 (5 bases). Trimming shortened V by 0 bases and J by 7 bases, and 12 bases separated the two germline ends. This CDR3 has 14 amino acids. Germline V CDR1 and CDR2: LNHNV, YYDKDF (reference sequence). For the CDR3, the DNA is TGTGCCACCAGCAGAGAGAGGCAGGGTAGTGGCTACACCTTC. Protein sequence: CATSRERQGSGYTF.

This clone occurred a few times. The chain is built from TRBV29-1 and TRBJ2-2, with D perhaps matching TRBD1 (5 bases). V gave up 5 bases and J gave up 0 bases, with 10 bases separating them. Germline lookup yields CDR1 SQVTM and CDR2 ANQGSEA. This CDR3 spans 14 amino acids. The CDR3, as DNA: TGCAGCGTTTCCAGGGCCGCGAACACCGGGGAGCTGTTTTTT. The encoded protein is CSVSRAANTGELFF.

The chain combines TRBV29-1 with TRBJ1-2; 7 bases fit TRBD1. V shed 3 bases, J shed 8 bases, and the junction held 6 bases outside the gene matches. CDR1 SQVTM and CDR2 ANQGSEA come from the germline V gene. This CDR3 is 12 amino acids long. The CDR3 DNA follows: TGCAGCGTTGACCAGGGGGGATTCGGCTACACCTTC. This sequence encodes CSVDQGGFGYTF.

The chain recombines TRBV5-6 with TRBJ1-6, with 7 bases matching TRBD1. V lost 6 bases to trimming and J lost 7 bases; unmatched junction nucleotides: 4. CDR3 length equals 13 residues. Germline V gives CDR1 SGHDT, CDR2 YYEEEE. CDR3 DNA: TGTGCCAGCATCGGACAGGCGAATTCACCCCTCCACTTT. Translation gives CASIGQANSPLHF.

This clone was detected a few times. The chain couples TRBV5-1 to TRBJ2-2; D assignment may be TRBD1 or TRBD2 (6 bases each). This CDR3 has 13 residues. Germline assignment: CDR1 SGHRS and CDR2 YFSETQ. V shed 4 bases and J shed 6 bases, with 10 bases lying between them. In nucleotides, the CDR3 is TGCGCCAGCAGCCTGGAGGGGGCCGGGGAGCTGTTTTTT. Protein product: CASSLEGAGELFF.

The chain uses TRBV5-6 and TRBJ2-2; D is uncertain. Trimming took off 5 bases at V and 2 bases at J, with 10 bases between the two ends. This CDR3 comprises 14 residues. Germline V CDR1 and CDR2: SGHDT, YYEEEE. This CDR3 is CASRHQTNTGELFF. Written as DNA, the CDR3 is TGTGCCAGCAGGCACCAGACTAACACCGGGGAGCTGTTTTTT.

This chain links TRBV2 with TRBJ2-5; D perhaps matches TRBD1 (6 bases). CDR3 size: 12 residues. CDR1 is SNHLY, CDR2 FYNNEI, per germline. Trimming took 7 bases from V and 6 from J, leaving 12 bases between them. CDR3 coding DNA: TGTGCCAGCACGGGCAGGGGCCAGACCCAGTACTTC. This gives the protein CASTGRGQTQYF.

This chain uses TRBV7-2 with TRBJ2-3; D not resolved. The CDR3 has 11 amino acids. V dropped 5 bases and J dropped 5 bases, with 5 bases sitting between them. In germline, CDR1 is SGHTA, CDR2 FQGNSA. The CDR3 sequence is CASSLQDTQYF. CDR3 DNA: TGTGCCAGCAGCCTTCAAGATACGCAGTATTTT.

This clone appeared once. This chain links TRBV19 with TRBJ2-3; D uncertain. Trimming removed 6 bases from V and 2 bases from J, with 9 bases in between. Germline lookup yields CDR1 LNHDA and CDR2 SQIVND (reference sequence). This CDR3 has 13 amino acids. Here the CDR3 DNA reads TGTGCCAGTAGACGGGTAGACACAGATACGCAGTATTTT. It codes for CASRRVDTDTQYF.

This chain uses TRBV29-1 with TRBJ2-5; D gene uncertain. Germline CDR1 is SQVTM and CDR2 is ANQGSEA. Trimming shortened V by 3 bases and J by 4 bases, and 12 bases separated the two germline ends. This CDR3 is built from 13 residues. The CDR3 spells CSVDLELRETQYF. DNA of the CDR3: TGCAGCGTTGACCTAGAACTGAGAGAGACCCAGTACTTC.

Concerning this clone itself: Additional DNA sequences in this sample encode the identical CDR3. CDR3 in amino acids: CASSYSTASYEQYF. CDR3 DNA: TGTGCCAGCAGTTACTCGACAGCCTCCTACGAGCAGTACTTC. The V gene is TRBV6-5, the J gene TRBJ2-7; perhaps TRBD1 as D (5 bases). The CDR3 length is 14 residues. CDR1 is MNHEY, CDR2 SVGAGI, per germline. Trimming left V 0 bases short and J 0 bases short, with 6 bases between.

This clone was counted only a few times. V gene TRBV6-5 combines with J gene TRBJ1-6; 10 nucleotides match TRBD1. The CDR3 spans 15 residues. Germline CDR1 reads MNHEY; CDR2 reads SVGAGI. Trimming removed 4 bases from V and 13 bases from J; junction bases left unmatched: 10. CDR3 amino acids: CASSSSGTGVFPLHF. The DNA of the CDR3 is TGTGCCAGCAGTTCGAGCGGGACAGGGGTCTTTCCCCTCCACTTT.

This CDR3 is CASSTTPQLAGSTDTQYF. CDR3 sequence (DNA): TGTGCCAGCAGCACAACCCCGCAACTAGCGGGAAGCACAGATACGCAGTATTTT. This chain joins TRBV27 and TRBJ2-3; 10 nucleotides agree with TRBD2. Trimming cost V 6 bases and J 0 bases; bases outside gene matches: 12. The germline gives CDR1 MNHEY, CDR2 SMNVEV (reference sequence). The CDR3 spans 18 residues.

The chain couples TRBV23-1 to TRBJ2-3; D might be TRBD1 (6 bases). TRBV23-1 is placed among ORFs of uncertain function. The CDR3 covers 16 residues. V gave up 0 bases and J gave up 0 bases, with 10 bases separating them. CDR3 residues: CASSQSMGQSTDTQYF. DNA of the CDR3: TGCGCCAGCAGTCAATCGATGGGACAAAGCACAGATACGCAGTATTTT.

The chain recombines TRBV7-9 with TRBJ1-1; TRBD1 agrees at 7 bases. The CDR3 has 17 residues. Germline CDR1 reads SEHNR; CDR2 reads FQNEAQ (reference sequence). V dropped 0 bases and J dropped 2; count of bases not matched to a gene: 9. CDR3 in amino acids: CASSLASGTEINTEAFF. CDR3 DNA sequence: TGTGCCAGCAGCTTAGCATCCGGGACAGAGATCAACACTGAAGCTTTCTTT.

The V and J genes are TRBV29-1 and TRBJ1-1, with D tentatively TRBD1 (6 bases). Germline lookup yields CDR1 SQVTM and CDR2 ANQGSEA. V was cut by 7 bases and J by 3 bases, with 18 bases left in between. CDR3 length: 14 residues. The CDR3 region has the DNA TGCAGCGCTACTAGGGGGGCCGGGGACACTGAAGCTTTCTTT. Translating it yields CSATRGAGDTEAFF.

J is TRBJ2-5 and V is TRBV6-1; D gene ambiguous. Trimming stripped 6 bases from V and 3 bases from J, with 8 bases between. The CDR3 consists of 12 residues. Germline CDR1 and CDR2: MNHNS and SASEGT. The CDR3 nucleotides are TGTGCCAGCAGCCTACTGGAAGAGACCCAGTACTTC. This codes for CASSLLEETQYF.

This clone has just a few counts. V and J are TRBV14 and TRBJ1-5; D is uncertain. The CDR3 runs to 13 residues. Germline V CDR1 and CDR2: SGHDN, FVKESK. V lost 1 base and J lost 3, with 4 bases in between. The CDR3 nucleotides are TGTGCCAGCAGCCAAGGACCCAATCAGCCCCAGCATTTT. Translation: CASSQGPNQPQHF.